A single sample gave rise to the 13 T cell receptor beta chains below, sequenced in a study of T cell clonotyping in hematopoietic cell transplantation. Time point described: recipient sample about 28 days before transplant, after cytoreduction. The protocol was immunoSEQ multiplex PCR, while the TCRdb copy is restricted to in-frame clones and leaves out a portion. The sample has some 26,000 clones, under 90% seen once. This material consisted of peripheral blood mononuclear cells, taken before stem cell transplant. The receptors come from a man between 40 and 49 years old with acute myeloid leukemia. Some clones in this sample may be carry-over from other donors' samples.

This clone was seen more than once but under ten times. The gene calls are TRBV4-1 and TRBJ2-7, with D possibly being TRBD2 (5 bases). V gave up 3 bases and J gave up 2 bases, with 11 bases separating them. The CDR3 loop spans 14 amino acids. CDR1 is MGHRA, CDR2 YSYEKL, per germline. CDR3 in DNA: TGCGCCAGCAGCCATGAGCGGCTCGCCTACGAGCAGTACTTC. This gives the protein CASSHERLAYEQYF.

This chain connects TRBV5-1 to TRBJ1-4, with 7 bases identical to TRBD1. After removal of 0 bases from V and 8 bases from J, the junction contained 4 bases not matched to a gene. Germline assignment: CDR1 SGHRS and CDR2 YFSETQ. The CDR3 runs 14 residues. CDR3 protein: CASSLGQGNEKLFF. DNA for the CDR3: TGCGCCAGCAGCTTGGGACAGGGTAACGAAAAACTGTTTTTT.

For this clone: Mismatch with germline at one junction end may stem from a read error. CDR3 region: CASAPWGPTEAFF. CDR3 in DNA: TGTGCCAGCGCCCCCTGGGGTCCCACTGAAGCTTTCTTT. The chain links TRBV5-1 to TRBJ1-1; D is ambiguous. Per germline, CDR1 SGHRS and CDR2 YFSETQ. The CDR3 loop spans 13 amino acids.

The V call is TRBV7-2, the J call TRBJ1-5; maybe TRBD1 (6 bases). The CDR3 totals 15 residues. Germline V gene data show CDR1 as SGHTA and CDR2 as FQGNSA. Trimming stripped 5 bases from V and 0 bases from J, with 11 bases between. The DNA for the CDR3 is TGTGCCAGCAGCCCCCGACAGGCTAGCAATCAGCCCCAGCATTTT. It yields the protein CASSPRQASNQPQHF. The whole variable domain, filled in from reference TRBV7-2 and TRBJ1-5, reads GAGVSQSPSNKVTEKGKDVELRCDPISGHTALYWYRQSLGQGLEFLIYFQGNSAPDKSGLPSDRFSAERTGGSVSTLTIQRTQQEDSAVYLCASSPRQASNQPQHFGDGTRLSIL.

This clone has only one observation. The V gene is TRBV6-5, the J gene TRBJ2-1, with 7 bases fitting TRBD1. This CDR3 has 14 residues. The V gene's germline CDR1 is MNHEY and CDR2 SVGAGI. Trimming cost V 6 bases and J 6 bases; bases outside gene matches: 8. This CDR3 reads CASRATGRVNEQFF. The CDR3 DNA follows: TGTGCCAGCAGAGCGACAGGGAGAGTCAATGAGCAGTTCTTC.

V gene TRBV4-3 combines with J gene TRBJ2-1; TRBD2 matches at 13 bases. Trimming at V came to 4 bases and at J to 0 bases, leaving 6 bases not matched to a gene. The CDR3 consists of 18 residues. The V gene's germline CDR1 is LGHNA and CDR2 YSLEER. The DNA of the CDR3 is TGCGCCAGCAGCCCAATGGGACTAGCGGGGAACTCCTACAATGAGCAGTTCTTC. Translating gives CASSPMGLAGNSYNEQFF.

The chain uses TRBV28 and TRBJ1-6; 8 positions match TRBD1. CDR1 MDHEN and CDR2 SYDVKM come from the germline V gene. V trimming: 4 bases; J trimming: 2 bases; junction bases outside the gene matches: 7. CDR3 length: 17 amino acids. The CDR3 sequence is CASSSGQGGTYNSPLHF. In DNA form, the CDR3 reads TGTGCCAGCAGTTCTGGACAGGGTGGGACCTATAATTCACCCCTCCACTTT.

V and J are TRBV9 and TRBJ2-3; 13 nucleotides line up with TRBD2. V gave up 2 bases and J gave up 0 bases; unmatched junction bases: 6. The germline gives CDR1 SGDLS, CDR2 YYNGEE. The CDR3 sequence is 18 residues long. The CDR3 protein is CASSVTSGRVRSTDTQYF. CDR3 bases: TGTGCCAGCAGCGTTACTAGCGGGAGGGTCAGAAGCACAGATACGCAGTATTTT.

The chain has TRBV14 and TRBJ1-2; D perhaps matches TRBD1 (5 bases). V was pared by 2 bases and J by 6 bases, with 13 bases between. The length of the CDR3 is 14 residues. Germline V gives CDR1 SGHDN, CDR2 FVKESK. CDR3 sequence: CASSQHRGQHGYTF. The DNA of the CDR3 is TGTGCCAGCAGCCAACACCGGGGCCAGCATGGCTACACCTTC. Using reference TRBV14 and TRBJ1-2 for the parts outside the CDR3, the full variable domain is EAGVTQFPSHSVIEKGQTVTLRCDPISGHDNLYWYRRVMGKEIKFLLHFVKESKQDESGMPNNRFLAERTGGTYSTLKVQPAELEDSGVYFCASSQHRGQHGYTFGSGTRLTVV.

CDR3 sequence (DNA): TGTGCCAGCAGTCCCTTCGGGGGTTTGACTGAAGCTTTCTTT. Translation: CASSPFGGLTEAFF. The chain recombines TRBV6-1 with TRBJ1-1; D perhaps matches TRBD1 (5 bases). V lost 5 bases and J lost 5, with 15 bases in between. The CDR3 runs 14 residues. Germline loops: CDR1 MNHNS, CDR2 SASEGT.

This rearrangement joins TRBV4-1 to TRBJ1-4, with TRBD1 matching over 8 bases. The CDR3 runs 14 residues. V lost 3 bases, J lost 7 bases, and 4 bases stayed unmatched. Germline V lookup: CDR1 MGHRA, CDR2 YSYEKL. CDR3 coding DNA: TGCGCCAGCAGCCAGACAGGGGTAGGTGAAAAACTGTTTTTT. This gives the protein CASSQTGVGEKLFF.

The CDR3 coding sequence is TGCGCCAGCAGCCAAGCCGGACAGGCCCGCTACGAGCAGTACTTC. Translated, it gives CASSQAGQARYEQYF. V gene TRBV4-3 combines with J gene TRBJ2-7, with 7 positions matching TRBD1. This CDR3 contains 15 residues. Looked up from germline, CDR1 is LGHNA and CDR2 is YSLEER. V trimming: 1 base; J trimming: 3 bases; junction bases outside the gene matches: 6.

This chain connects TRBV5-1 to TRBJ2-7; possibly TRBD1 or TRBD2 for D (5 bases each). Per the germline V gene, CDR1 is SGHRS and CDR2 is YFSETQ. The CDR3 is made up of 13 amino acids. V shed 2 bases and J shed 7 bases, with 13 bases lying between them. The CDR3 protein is CASSLEGYGEQYF. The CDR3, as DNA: TGCGCCAGCAGCTTAGAGGGGTATGGAGAGCAGTACTTC.